A single sample is the source of the 8 T cell receptor beta chains below, sequenced in a study of shared clonotypes between healthy human individuals. Sequencing was performed with immunoSEQ multiplex PCR; in TCRdb, only in-frame clones are kept and a portion is missing. Among over a million clones listed, 78% were seen once. Sequencing input: memory CD4+ T cells from PBMCs. Described subset: CD45RA-negative fraction. These receptors came from a man between 18 and 29 years old in good health. Some clones in this sample may be carry-over from other donors' samples.

This clone was counted many times. The sample has other DNA sequences that encode this CDR3 too. The CDR3 region has the DNA TGTGCCAGCAGTTTGGAACAAACCTCTGAAGCTTTCTTT. Translated, it gives CASSLEQTSEAFF. The chain couples TRBV27 to TRBJ1-1; no firm D call. The CDR3 length is 13 residues. V shed 3 bases and J shed 6 bases, with 11 bases lying between them. Germline V gene lookup returns CDR1 MNHEY and CDR2 SMNVEV (reference sequence).

This clone has more than one count but fewer than ten. This chain uses TRBV2 with TRBJ2-3, with D tentatively TRBD1 (6 bases). This CDR3 is 14 amino acids long. V lost 8 bases and J lost 0, with 12 bases in between. CDR1 and CDR2 (germline): SNHLY, FYNNEI. CDR3: CASRDRSSTDTQYF. The CDR3 region has the DNA TGTGCCAGCCGAGACAGGTCTAGCACAGATACGCAGTATTTT.

The chain carries TRBV7-9 and TRBJ2-5, with 8 bases matching TRBD2. V lost 6 bases to trimming and J lost 3 bases; unmatched junction nucleotides: 3. The CDR3 has 13 residues. Germline CDR1 is SEHNR and CDR2 is FQNEAQ (reference sequence). The chain's CDR3 is CASRTGGEETQYF. The CDR3 DNA sequence: TGTGCCAGCAGAACCGGGGGGGAAGAGACCCAGTACTTC.

V and J are TRBV2 and TRBJ2-3; 10 nucleotides align to TRBD2. The CDR3 is 19 residues long. V lost 7 bases, J lost 2 bases, and 18 bases stayed unmatched. Germline loops: CDR1 SNHLY, CDR2 FYNNEI. As DNA, the CDR3 is TGTGCCAGCAAGCGGGGACTAGCGAGAATTACTAACGACACAGATACGCAGTATTTT. Translated, it gives CASKRGLARITNDTDTQYF.

Details on this clone: Other DNA sequences from this sample encode an identical CDR3 as well. This sequence joins TRBV2 and TRBJ1-3; 7 bases are shared with TRBD1. With 4 bases clipped from V and 1 base from J, the junction kept 4 bases outside the gene matches. The germline CDR1 and CDR2 sequences are SNHLY and FYNNEI. The CDR3 runs to 15 residues. The chain's CDR3 is CASSAGRGSGNTIYF. The CDR3 nucleotides are TGTGCCAGCAGTGCGGGCAGGGGGTCTGGAAACACCATATATTTT.

The genes are TRBV7-2 and TRBJ1-3; D ambiguous. Germline CDR1 reads SGHTA; CDR2 reads FQGNSA. This CDR3 region has 13 residues. With 5 bases removed from V and 0 bases from J, the gap between germline ends came to 5 bases. CDR3 in amino acids: CASSQFSGNTIYF. Written as DNA, the CDR3 is TGTGCCAGCAGCCAATTCTCTGGAAACACCATATATTTT.

This clone was observed many times. The chain employs TRBV4-1 and TRBJ1-1; maybe TRBD1 (5 bases). CDR1 is MGHRA and CDR2 is YSYEKL in the germline V gene. The V gene lost 2 bases and the J gene lost 5 bases, with 18 bases spanning the gap. CDR3 length equals 16 residues. CDR3 DNA sequence: TGCGCCAGCAGCCAATTTCATTTGGGGGTGGGGACTGAAGCTTTCTTT. This sequence encodes CASSQFHLGVGTEAFF.

This chain joins TRBV7-7 and TRBJ2-1; D possibly uses TRBD1 or TRBD2 (5 bases each). Germline V CDR1 and CDR2: SSHAT, FNYEAQ (reference sequence). With 1 base removed from V and 4 bases from J, the gap between germline ends came to 11 bases. This CDR3 region has 15 residues. DNA for the CDR3: TGTGCCAGCAGCTTAGTCGGGGCGGAGTACAATGAGCAGTTCTTC. Amino acid sequence: CASSLVGAEYNEQFF.